The 14 T cell receptor beta chains presented below share a single source sample, sequenced in a study of cytotoxic CD8 clonotypes in ibrutinib-treated CLL. Sequencing used immunoSEQ multiplex PCR; TCRdb keeps in-frame clones, though not all of them. The top ten clones hold around 2.1% of a sample with 150,000 to 200,000 clones, 81% of them seen once. The source material was PBMCs, sampled after 12 months of ibrutinib treatment. All receptors derive from a human donor with chronic lymphocytic leukemia.

The chain joins TRBV7-9 to TRBJ2-7; 7 bases are shared with TRBD2. Looked up from germline, CDR1 is SEHNR and CDR2 is FQNEAQ (reference sequence). The CDR3 consists of 16 residues. V trimming: 4 bases; J trimming: 4 bases; junction bases outside the gene matches: 13. CDR3 in amino acids: CASSSGTTPYGYEQYF. DNA for the CDR3: TGTGCCAGCAGCTCAGGGACTACTCCTTACGGGTACGAGCAGTACTTC. Full variable domain (rest looked up from reference TRBV7-9 and TRBJ2-7): DTGVSQNPRHKITKRGQNVTFRCDPISEHNRLYWYRQTLGQGPEFLTYFQNEAQLEKSRLLSDRFSAERPKGSFSTLEIQRTEQGDSAMYLCASSSGTTPYGYEQYFGPGTRLTVT.

This clone appeared many times. The rearrangement joins TRBV5-1 to TRBJ2-3; TRBD2 matches at 8 bases. The CDR3 is 16 amino acids. Trimming cost V 0 bases and J 6 bases; bases outside gene matches: 9. The germline V gene has CDR1 SGHRS and CDR2 YFSETQ. The CDR3 loop is CASSLGSEREYDTQYF. The DNA of the CDR3 is TGCGCCAGCAGCTTGGGGTCCGAGCGGGAGTACGATACGCAGTATTTT.

The rearrangement uses TRBV19 and TRBJ1-1; D is unclear. CDR1 is LNHDA, CDR2 SQIVND, per germline (reference sequence). The V and J ends lost 7 bases and 5 bases respectively, with 5 bases between them. The CDR3 has 10 residues. The DNA for the CDR3 is TGTGCCAGTAAAAAGACTGAAGCTTTCTTT. It translates to CASKKTEAFF.

The V call is TRBV5-1, the J call TRBJ2-5, with TRBD1 identical over 11 bases. Germline V gene sequence: CDR1 SGHRS, CDR2 YFSETQ. The CDR3 spans 14 residues. The V gene end was trimmed by 4 bases and the J gene end by 4 bases; junction bases not matched to a gene: 3. CDR3 DNA sequence: TGCGCCAGCAGCCAGGGACAGGGGGGAGAGACCCAGTACTTC. This encodes CASSQGQGGETQYF.

The chain uses TRBV11-2 and TRBJ2-5, with D possibly being TRBD1 or TRBD2 (5 bases each). The V gene's germline CDR1 is SGHAT and CDR2 FQNNGV. The CDR3 has 17 amino acids. V lost 1 base to trimming and J lost 4 bases, with 19 bases between them. CDR3 loop: CASSLGVGVGERETQYF. The CDR3 DNA reads as TGTGCCAGCAGCTTAGGGGTAGGCGTGGGGGAGAGAGAGACCCAGTACTTC.

This clone was detected ten times or more. The chain employs TRBV18 and TRBJ1-2; D not certain. V gave up 5 bases and J gave up 1 base, with 11 bases separating them. Germline V CDR1 and CDR2: KGHSH, LQKENI. The CDR3 extends over 14 amino acids. The chain's CDR3 is CASSSIGVNYGYTF. The CDR3 nucleotides are TGTGCCAGCTCATCAATCGGAGTTAACTATGGCTACACCTTC.

DNA for the CDR3: TGTGCCAGCAGCTTGGTGGGCCCTGGGGACGTTTGGCAGTACTTC. Encoded protein: CASSLVGPGDVWQYF. The chain combines TRBV5-6 with TRBJ2-7; possibly TRBD1 or TRBD2 for D (5 bases each). Trimming left V 0 bases short and J 9 bases short, with 19 bases between. The CDR3 length is 15 residues. Germline CDR1 and CDR2: SGHDT and YYEEEE.

This chain joins TRBV28 and TRBJ2-7; D is uncertain. V gave up 2 bases and J gave up 4 bases, with 6 bases separating them. CDR1 and CDR2 (germline): MDHEN, SYDVKM. The CDR3 is 12 residues long. CDR3 in DNA: TGTGCCAGCAGTTTAATGGGGTACGAGCAGTACTTC. It specifies CASSLMGYEQYF.

The chain is built from TRBV20-1 and TRBJ2-5; D remains ambiguous. The CDR3 is 10 residues long. The V end lost 5 bases, the J end lost 2 bases, and 3 bases lay between the germline ends. Per the germline V gene, CDR1 is DFQATT and CDR2 is SNEGSKA (reference sequence). The CDR3 sequence: CSAEQETQYF. CDR3 DNA sequence: TGCAGTGCTGAACAAGAGACCCAGTACTTC.

This chain links TRBV4-3 with TRBJ2-1, with unresolved D. The germline V gene has CDR1 LGHNA and CDR2 YSLEER. CDR3 length: 14 amino acids. Trimming shortened V by 1 base and J by 9 bases, and 13 bases separated the two germline ends. CDR3 region: CASSQVWPQREQFF. CDR3 nucleotide sequence: TGCGCCAGCAGCCAAGTGTGGCCACAGCGTGAGCAGTTCTTC.

The chain links TRBV6-4 to TRBJ2-6; no clear D. Trimming pared 1 base from V and 3 bases from J, leaving 4 bases between. CDR3 size: 14 residues. CDR1 is MRHNA, CDR2 SNTAGT, per germline. In DNA, the CDR3 is TGTGCCAGCAGTGACTTCGGTGGGGCCAACGTCCTGACTTTC. As protein: CASSDFGGANVLTF.

This chain uses TRBV6-6 with TRBJ1-6; D remains ambiguous. The CDR3 consists of 14 residues. V lost 6 bases and J lost 8, with 14 bases in between. Germline-derived CDR1 and CDR2 are MNHNY and SVGAGI (reference sequence). Here the CDR3 reads CASSPDPAYSPLHF. CDR3 bases: TGTGCCAGCAGCCCGGACCCAGCCTATTCACCCCTCCACTTT.

The chain joins TRBV29-1 to TRBJ2-1; D is possibly TRBD2 (5 bases). V was cut by 5 bases and J by 2 bases, with 16 bases left in between. The CDR3 extends over 15 amino acids. CDR1 SQVTM and CDR2 ANQGSEA come from the germline V gene. The CDR3 reads CSVYSRGWPYNEQFF. For the CDR3, the DNA is TGCAGCGTTTATTCTCGGGGATGGCCCTACAATGAGCAGTTCTTC.

This chain links TRBV7-2 with TRBJ2-1; D might be TRBD1 or TRBD2, each matching 7 bases. Germline loops: CDR1 SGHTA, CDR2 FQGNSA. The CDR3 loop spans 15 amino acids. V was cut by 0 bases and J by 6 bases, with 12 bases left in between. CDR3 DNA sequence: TGTGCCAGCAGCTTAGCGGCAGGGGGGGGCAATGAGCAGTTCTTC. It is translated as CASSLAAGGGNEQFF.